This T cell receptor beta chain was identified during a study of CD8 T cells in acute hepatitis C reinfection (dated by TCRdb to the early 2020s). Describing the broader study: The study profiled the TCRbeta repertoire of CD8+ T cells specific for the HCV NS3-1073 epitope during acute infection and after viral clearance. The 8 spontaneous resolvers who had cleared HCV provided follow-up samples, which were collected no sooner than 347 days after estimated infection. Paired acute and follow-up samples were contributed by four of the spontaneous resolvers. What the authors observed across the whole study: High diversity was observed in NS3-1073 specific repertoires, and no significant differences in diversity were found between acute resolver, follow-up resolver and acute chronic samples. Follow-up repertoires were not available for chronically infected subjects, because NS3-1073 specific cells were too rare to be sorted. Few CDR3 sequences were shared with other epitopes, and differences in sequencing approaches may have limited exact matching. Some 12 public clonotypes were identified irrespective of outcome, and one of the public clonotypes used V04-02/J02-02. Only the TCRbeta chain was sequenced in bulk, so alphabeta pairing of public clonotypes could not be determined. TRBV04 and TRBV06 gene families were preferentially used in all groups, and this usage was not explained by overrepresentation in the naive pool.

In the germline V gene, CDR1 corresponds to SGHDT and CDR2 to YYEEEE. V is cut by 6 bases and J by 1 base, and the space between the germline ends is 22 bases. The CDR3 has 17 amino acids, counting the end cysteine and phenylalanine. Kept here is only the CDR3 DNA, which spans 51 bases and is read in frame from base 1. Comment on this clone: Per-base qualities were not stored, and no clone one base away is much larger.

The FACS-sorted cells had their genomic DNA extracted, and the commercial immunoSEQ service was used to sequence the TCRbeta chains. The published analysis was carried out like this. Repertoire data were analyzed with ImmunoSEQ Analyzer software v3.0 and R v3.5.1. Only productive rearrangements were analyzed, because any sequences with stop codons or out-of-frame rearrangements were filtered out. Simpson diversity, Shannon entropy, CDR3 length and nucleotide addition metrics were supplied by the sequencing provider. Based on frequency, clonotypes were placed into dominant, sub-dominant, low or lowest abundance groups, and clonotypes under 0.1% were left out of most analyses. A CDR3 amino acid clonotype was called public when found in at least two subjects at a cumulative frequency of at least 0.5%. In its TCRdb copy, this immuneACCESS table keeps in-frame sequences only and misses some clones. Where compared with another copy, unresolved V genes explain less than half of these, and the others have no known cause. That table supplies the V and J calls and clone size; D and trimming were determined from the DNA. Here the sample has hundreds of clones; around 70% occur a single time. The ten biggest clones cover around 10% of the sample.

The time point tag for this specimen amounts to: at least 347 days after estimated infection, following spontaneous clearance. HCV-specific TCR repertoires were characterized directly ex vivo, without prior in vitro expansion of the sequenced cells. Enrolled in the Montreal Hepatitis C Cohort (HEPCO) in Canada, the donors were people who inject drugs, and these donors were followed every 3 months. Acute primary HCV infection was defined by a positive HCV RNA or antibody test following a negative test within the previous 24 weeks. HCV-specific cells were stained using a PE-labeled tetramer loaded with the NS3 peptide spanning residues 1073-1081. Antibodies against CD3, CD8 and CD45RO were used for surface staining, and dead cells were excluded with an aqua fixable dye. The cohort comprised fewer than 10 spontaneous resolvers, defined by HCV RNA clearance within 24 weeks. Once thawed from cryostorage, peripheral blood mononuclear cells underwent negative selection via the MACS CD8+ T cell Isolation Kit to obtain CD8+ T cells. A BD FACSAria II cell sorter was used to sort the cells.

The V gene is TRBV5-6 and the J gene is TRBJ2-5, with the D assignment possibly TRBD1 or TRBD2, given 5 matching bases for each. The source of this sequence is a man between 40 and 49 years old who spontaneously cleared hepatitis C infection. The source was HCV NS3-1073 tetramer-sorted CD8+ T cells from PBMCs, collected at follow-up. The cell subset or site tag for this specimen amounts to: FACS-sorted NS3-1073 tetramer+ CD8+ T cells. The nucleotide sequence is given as TGTGCCAGCACCCACCAAGTGGGGGACGGGACCCAAGAGACCCAGTACTTC. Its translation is CASTHQVGDGTQETQYF.